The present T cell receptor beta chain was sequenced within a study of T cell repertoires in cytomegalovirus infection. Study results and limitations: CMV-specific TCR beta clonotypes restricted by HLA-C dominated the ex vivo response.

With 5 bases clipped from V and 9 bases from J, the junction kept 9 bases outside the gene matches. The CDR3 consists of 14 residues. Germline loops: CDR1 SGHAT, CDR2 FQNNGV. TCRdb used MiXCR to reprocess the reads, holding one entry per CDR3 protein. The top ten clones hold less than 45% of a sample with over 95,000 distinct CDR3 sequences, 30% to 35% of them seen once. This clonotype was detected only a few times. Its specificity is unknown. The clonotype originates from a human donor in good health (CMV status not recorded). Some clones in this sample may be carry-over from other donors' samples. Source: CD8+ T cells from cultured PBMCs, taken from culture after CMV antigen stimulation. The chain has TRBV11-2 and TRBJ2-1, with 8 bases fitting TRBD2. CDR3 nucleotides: TGTGCCAGCAGCCTGGGACTAGGAGATCCTGAGCAGTTCTTC. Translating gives CASSLGLGDPEQFF.